This TCR beta chain was sequenced in a study of blood T cell repertoires in COVID-19. CDR1 and CDR2 (germline): LNHNV, YYDKDF (reference sequence). This CDR3 has 15 amino acids. The V end lost 3 bases, the J end lost 3 bases, and 11 bases lay between the germline ends. The method was immunoSEQ multiplex PCR; TCRdb's version includes in-frame clones alone and lacks a portion of them. The sample lists 60,000 to 90,000 clones, more than 60% seen once, with around 20% in the top ten. The chain is built from TRBV15 and TRBJ1-4; a weak D match, TRBD1 (5 bases). This sequence was found in a man aged 60 to 69 with acute or convalescent COVID-19. Material: peripheral blood. CDR3 in DNA: TGTGCCACCAGCAGGGAGGGACTAGCTAATGAAAAACTGTTTTTT. This translates into CATSREGLANEKLFF.